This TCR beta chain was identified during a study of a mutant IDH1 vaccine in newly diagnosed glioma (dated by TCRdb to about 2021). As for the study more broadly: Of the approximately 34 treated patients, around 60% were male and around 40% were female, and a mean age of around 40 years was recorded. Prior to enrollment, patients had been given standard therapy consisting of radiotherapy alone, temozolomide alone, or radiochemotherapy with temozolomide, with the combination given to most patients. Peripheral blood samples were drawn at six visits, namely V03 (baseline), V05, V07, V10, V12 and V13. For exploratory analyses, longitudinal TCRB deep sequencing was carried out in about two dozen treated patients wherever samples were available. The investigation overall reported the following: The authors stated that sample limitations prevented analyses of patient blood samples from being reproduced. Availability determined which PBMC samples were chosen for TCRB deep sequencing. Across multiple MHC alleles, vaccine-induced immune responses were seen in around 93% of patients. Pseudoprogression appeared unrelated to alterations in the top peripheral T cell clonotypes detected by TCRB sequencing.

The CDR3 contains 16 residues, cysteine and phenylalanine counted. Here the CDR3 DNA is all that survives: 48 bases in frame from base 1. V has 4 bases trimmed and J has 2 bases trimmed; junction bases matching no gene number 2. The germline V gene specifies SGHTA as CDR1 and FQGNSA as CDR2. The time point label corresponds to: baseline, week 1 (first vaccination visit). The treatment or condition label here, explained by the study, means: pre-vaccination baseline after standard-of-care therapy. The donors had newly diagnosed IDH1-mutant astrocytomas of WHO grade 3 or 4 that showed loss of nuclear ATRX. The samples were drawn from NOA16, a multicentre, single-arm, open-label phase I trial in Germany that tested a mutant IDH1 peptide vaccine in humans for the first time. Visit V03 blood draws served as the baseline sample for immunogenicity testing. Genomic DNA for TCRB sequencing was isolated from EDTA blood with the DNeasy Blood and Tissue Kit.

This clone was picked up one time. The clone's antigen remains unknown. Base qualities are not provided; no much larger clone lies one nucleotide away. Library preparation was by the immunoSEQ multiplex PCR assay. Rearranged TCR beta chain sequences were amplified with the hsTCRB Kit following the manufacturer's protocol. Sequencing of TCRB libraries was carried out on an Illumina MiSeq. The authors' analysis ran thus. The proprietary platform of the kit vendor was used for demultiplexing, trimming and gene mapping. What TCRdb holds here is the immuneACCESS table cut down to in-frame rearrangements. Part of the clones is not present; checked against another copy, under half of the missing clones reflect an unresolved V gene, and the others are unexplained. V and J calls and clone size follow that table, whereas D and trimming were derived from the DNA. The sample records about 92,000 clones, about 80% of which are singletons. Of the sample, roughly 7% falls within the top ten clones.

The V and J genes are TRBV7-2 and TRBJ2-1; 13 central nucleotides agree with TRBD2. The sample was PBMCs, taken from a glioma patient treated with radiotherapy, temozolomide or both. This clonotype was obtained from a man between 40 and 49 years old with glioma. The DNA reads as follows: TGTGCCAGCAGCTCTACTAGCGGGGGGGCCTACAATGAGCAGTTCTTC. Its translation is CASSSTSGGAYNEQFF.